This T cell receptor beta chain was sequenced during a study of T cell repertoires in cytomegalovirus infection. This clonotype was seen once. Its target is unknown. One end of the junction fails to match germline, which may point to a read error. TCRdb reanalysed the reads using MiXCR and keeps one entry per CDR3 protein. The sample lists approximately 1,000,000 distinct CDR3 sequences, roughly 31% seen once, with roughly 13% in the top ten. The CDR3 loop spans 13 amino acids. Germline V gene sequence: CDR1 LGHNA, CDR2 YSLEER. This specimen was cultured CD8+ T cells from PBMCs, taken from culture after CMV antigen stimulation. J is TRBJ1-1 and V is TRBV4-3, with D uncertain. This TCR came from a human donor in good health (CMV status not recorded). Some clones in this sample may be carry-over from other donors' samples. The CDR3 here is CTSSQDQDTEAFF. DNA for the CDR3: TGCACCAGCAGCCAAGATCAGGACACTGAAGCTTTCTTT.